One T cell receptor (beta chain) is described in this entry. The data derive from a study of CD8 T cells in Susac syndrome. The study sequenced TCR beta in blood CD8+ and CD4+ T cells. Control patients had untreated stable or active relapsing-remitting multiple sclerosis by revised McDonald criteria. RNA, at roughly 0.45 to 1 ug, was reverse transcribed with random hexamers. The immunoSEQ assay covered 54 Vbeta and 13 Jbeta segments for CDR3. Using its own MiXCR run on the immunoSEQ multiplex PCR reads, TCRdb lists one record per CDR3 protein. Of 110,000 or so distinct CDR3 sequences in the sample, 85% to 95% were seen once. The sample was CD4+ T cells from PBMCs. The TCR originated in a human donor with multiple sclerosis.

As DNA, the CDR3 is TGTGCCAGCTCGCAGGGGACCCTTGATTCGAATGAAAAACTGTTTTTT. The encoded protein is CASSQGTLDSNEKLFF. The chain couples TRBV18 to TRBJ1-4; the D gene is possibly TRBD1 (6 bases). Germline lookup yields CDR1 KGHSH and CDR2 LQKENI. The CDR3 spans 16 residues. V gave up 6 bases and J gave up 5 bases, with 19 bases separating them.